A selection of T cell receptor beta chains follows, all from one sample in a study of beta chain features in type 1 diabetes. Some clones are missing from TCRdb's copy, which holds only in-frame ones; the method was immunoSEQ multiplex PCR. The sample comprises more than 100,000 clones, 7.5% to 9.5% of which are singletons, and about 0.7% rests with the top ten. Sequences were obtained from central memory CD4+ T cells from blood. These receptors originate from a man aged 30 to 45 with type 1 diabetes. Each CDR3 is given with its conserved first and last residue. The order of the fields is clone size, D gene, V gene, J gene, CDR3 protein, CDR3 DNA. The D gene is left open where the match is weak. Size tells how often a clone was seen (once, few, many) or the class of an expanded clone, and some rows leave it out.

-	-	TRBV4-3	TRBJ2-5	CASSQAVEETQYF	TGCGCCAGCAGCCAAGCGGTGGAAGAGACCCAGTACTTC
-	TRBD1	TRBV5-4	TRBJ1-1	CASSSAPGQGPSGEAFF	TGTGCCAGCAGCTCCGCCCCGGGACAGGGGCCCTCGGGTGAAGCTTTCTTT
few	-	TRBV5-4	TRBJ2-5	CASSLDRQETQYF	TGTGCCAGCAGCTTGGACAGACAAGAGACCCAGTACTTC
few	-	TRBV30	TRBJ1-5	CAWSTGWNQPQHF	TGTGCCTGGAGTACGGGATGGAATCAGCCCCAGCATTTT
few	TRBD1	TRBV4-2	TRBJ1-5	CASSQQGGGSNQPQHF	TGTGCCAGCAGCCAGCAAGGAGGGGGCAGCAATCAGCCCCAGCATTTT
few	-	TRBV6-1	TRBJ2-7	CASRPIARSYEQYF	TGTGCCAGCAGACCCATAGCCCGAAGCTACGAGCAGTACTTC
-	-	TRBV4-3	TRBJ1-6	CASSQEAGRNSPLHF	TGCGCCAGCAGCCAAGAGGCAGGCCGTAATTCACCCCTCCACTTT
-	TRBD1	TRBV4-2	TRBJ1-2	CASSPSVGRRGRNGYTF	TGTGCCAGCAGCCCCTCGGTTGGCCGCAGGGGGCGGAATGGCTACACCTTC
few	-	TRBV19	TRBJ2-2	CASNQRTGELFF	TGTGCCAGTAACCAGCGCACCGGGGAGCTGTTTTTT
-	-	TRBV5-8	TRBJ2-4	CASSLSQGIQYF	TGTGCCAGCAGCTTGTCTCAGGGCATTCAGTACTTC
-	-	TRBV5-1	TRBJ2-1	CASSFQGSYNEQFF	TGCGCCAGCAGCTTTCAGGGGTCTTACAATGAGCAGTTCTTC
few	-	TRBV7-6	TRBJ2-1	CASSFSEGEQFF	TGTGCCAGCAGCTTCTCCGAGGGTGAGCAGTTCTTC
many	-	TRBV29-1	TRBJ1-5	CSVAQGSDQPQHF	TGCAGCGTGGCACAGGGTTCGGACCAGCCCCAGCATTTT
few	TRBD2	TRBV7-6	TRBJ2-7	CASSSEAGQSSYEQYF	TGTGCCAGCAGCTCGGAAGCGGGGCAAAGCTCCTACGAGCAGTACTTC
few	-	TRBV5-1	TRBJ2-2	CASREAANTGELFF	TGCGCCAGCAGGGAGGCGGCGAACACCGGGGAGCTGTTTTTT
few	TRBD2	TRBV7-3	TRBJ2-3	CASSSGGGATQYF	TGTGCCAGCAGCTCGGGCGGGGGGGCAACGCAGTATTTT
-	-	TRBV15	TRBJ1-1	CATSRDLELRAEAFF	TGTGCCACCAGCAGAGATCTCGAGCTCCGTGCTGAAGCTTTCTTT
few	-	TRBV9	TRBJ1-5	CASSANGGNQPQHF	TGTGCCAGCAGCGCCAACGGAGGGAATCAGCCCCAGCATTTT
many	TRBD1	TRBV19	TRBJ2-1	CASRDRGQAYNEQFF	TGTGCCAGTAGGGACAGGGGGCAAGCCTACAATGAGCAGTTCTTC
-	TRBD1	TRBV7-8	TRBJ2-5	CASGQGAQETQYF	TGTGCCAGCGGACAGGGGGCCCAAGAGACCCAGTACTTC
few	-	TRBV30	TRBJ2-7	CAWSVGGGEQYF	TGTGCCTGGAGTGTAGGAGGAGGCGAGCAGTACTTC
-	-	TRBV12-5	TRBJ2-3	CASGSLKTGSTDTQYF	TGTGCTAGTGGTTCGCTTAAGACAGGATCCACAGATACGCAGTATTTT
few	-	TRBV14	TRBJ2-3	CASSQWTGRAQYF	TGTGCCAGCAGCCAATGGACAGGGAGGGCGCAGTATTTT
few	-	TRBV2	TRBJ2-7	CASSEVGGAAYEQYF	TGTGCCAGCAGTGAAGTCGGCGGGGCTGCCTACGAGCAGTACTTC
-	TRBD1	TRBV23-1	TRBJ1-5	CASSLYRDRGSQPQHF	TGCGCCAGCAGTCTTTACCGGGACAGGGGCTCGCAGCCCCAGCATTTT
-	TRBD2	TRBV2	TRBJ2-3	CASSGTSAGDTQYF	TGTGCCAGCAGCGGGACTAGCGCGGGCGATACGCAGTATTTT
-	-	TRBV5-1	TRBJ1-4	CASSFGTGPREKLFF	TGCGCCAGCAGCTTTGGTACAGGCCCTCGGGAAAAACTGTTTTTT
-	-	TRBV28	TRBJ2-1	CASSLGLLNEQFF	TGTGCCAGCAGTTTAGGGCTCCTCAATGAGCAGTTCTTC
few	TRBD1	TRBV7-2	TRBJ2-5	CASSLLDRGTETQYF	TGTGCCAGCAGCTTATTGGACAGGGGGACTGAGACCCAGTACTTC
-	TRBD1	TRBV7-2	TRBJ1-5	CASSFTGGQPQHF	TGTGCCAGCAGCTTCACAGGGGGCCAGCCCCAGCATTTT
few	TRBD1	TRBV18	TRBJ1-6	CASSPPGGGRSPLHF	TGTGCCAGCTCACCCCCTGGAGGGGGCCGTTCACCCCTCCACTTT
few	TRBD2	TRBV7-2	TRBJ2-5	CASSLVIGLAGETQYF	TGTGCCAGCAGCTTAGTAATCGGCTTAGCGGGGGAGACCCAGTACTTC
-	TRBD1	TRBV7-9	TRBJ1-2	CASSLVRTGASGGYTF	TGTGCCAGCAGCTTAGTTCGGACAGGGGCCTCTGGTGGCTACACCTTC
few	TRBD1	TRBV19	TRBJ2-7	CARGGTGAYEQYF	TGTGCCAGGGGTGGGACAGGGGCCTACGAGCAGTACTTC
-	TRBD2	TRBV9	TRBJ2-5	CASSVSSGQETQYF	TGTGCCAGCAGCGTTAGTAGCGGGCAAGAGACCCAGTACTTC
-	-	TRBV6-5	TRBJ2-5	CASSYLGRGETQYF	TGTGCCAGCAGTTACTTGGGGAGAGGGGAGACCCAGTACTTC
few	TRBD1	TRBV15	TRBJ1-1	CATSRGQGNTEAFF	TGTGCCACCAGCAGAGGACAGGGGAACACTGAAGCTTTCTTT
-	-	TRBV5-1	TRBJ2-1	CASSRAGSSYNEQFF	TGCGCCAGCAGCAGGGCGGGGAGCTCCTACAATGAGCAGTTCTTC
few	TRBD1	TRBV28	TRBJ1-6	CASSPGGLTLHF	TGTGCCAGCAGTCCAGGGGGGTTAACCCTCCACTTT
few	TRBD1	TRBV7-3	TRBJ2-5	CASSAQGGQETQYF	TGTGCCAGCAGCGCACAGGGGGGCCAAGAGACCCAGTACTTC